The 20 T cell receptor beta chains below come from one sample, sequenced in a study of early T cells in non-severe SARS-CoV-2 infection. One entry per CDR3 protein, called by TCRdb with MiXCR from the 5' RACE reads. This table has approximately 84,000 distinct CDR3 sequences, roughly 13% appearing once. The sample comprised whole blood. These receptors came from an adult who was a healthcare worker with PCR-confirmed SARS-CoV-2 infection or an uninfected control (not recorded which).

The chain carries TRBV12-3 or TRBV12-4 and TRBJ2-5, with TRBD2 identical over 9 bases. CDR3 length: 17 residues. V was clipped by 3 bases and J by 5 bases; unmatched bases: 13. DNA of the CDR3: TGTGCCAGCAGTTTGGAGACTAGCGGAGATTCGATCGAGACCCAGTACTTC. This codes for CASSLETSGDSIETQYF.

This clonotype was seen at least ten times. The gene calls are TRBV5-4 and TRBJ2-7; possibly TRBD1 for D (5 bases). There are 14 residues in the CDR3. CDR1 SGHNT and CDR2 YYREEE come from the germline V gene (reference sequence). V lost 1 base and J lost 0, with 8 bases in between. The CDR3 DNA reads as TGTGCCAGCAGCTTGTTGGACAACTCCTACGAGCAGTACTTC. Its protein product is CASSLLDNSYEQYF. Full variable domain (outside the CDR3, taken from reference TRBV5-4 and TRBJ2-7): ETGVTQSPTHLIKTRGQQVTLRCSSQSGHNTVSWYQQALGQGPQFIFQYYREEENGRGNFPPRFSGLQFPNYSSELNVNALELDDSALYLCASSLLDNSYEQYFGPGTRLTVT.

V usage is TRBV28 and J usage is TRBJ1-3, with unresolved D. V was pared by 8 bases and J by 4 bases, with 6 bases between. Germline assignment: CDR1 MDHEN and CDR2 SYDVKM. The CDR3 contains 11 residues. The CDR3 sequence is CASVRGNTIYF. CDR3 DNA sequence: TGTGCCAGCGTTCGGGGAAACACCATATATTTT.

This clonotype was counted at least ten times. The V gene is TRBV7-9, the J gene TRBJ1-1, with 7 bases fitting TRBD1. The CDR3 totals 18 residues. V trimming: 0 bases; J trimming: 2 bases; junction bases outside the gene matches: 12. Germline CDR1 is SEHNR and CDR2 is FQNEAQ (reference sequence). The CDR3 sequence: CASSLAAGARDRNTEAFF. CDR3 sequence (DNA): TGTGCCAGCAGCTTAGCGGCCGGTGCTAGGGACAGAAACACTGAAGCTTTCTTT. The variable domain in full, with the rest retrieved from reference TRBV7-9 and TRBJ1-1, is DTGVSQNPRHKITKRGQNVTFRCDPISEHNRLYWYRQTLGQGPEFLTYFQNEAQLEKSRLLSDRFSAERPKGSFSTLEIQRTEQGDSAMYLCASSLAAGARDRNTEAFFGQGTRLTVV.

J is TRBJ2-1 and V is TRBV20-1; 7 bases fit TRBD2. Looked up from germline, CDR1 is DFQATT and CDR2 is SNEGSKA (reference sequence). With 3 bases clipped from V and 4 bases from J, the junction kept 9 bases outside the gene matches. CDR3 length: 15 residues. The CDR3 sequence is CSASYLAEAYNEQFF. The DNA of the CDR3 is TGCAGTGCTAGTTATCTAGCGGAGGCGTACAATGAGCAGTTCTTC.

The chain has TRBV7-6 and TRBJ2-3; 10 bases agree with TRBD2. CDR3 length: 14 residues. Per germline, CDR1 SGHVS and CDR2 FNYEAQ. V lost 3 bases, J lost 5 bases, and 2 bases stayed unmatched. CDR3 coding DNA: TGTGCCAGCAGCTTCCGACTAGCGGGAGATACGCAGTATTTT. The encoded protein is CASSFRLAGDTQYF.

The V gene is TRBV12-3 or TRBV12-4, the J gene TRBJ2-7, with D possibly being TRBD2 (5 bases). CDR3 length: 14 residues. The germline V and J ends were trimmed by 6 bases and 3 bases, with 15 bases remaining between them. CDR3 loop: CASSLRRKVYEQYF. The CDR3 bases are TGTGCCAGCAGCCTTCGGAGGAAGGTCTACGAGCAGTACTTC.

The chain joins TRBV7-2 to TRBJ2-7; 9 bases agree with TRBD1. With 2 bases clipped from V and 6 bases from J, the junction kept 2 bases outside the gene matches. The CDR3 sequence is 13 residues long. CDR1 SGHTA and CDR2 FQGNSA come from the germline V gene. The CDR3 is CASSLQDRGEQYF. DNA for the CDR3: TGTGCCAGCAGCTTACAGGACAGGGGCGAGCAGTACTTC.

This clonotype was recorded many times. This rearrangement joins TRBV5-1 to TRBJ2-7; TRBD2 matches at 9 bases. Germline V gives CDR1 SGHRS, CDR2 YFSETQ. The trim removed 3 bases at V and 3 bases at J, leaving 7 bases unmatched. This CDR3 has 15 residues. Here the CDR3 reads CASSSVGLASYEQYF. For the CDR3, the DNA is TGCGCCAGCAGCTCCGTCGGACTAGCGAGCTACGAGCAGTACTTC.

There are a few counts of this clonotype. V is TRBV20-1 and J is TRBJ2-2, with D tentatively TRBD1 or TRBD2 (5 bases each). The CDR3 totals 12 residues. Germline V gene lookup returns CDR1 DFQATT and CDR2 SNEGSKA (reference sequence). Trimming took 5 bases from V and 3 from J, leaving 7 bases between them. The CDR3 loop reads CSALGDTGELFF. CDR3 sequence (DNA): TGCAGTGCTTTGGGGGACACCGGGGAGCTGTTTTTT.

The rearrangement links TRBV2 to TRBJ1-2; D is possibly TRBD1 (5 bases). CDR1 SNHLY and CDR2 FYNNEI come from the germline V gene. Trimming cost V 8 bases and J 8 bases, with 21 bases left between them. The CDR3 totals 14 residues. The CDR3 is CASRSTGTIIGYTF. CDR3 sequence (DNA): TGTGCCAGCCGGAGCACCGGGACTATTATAGGCTACACCTTC.

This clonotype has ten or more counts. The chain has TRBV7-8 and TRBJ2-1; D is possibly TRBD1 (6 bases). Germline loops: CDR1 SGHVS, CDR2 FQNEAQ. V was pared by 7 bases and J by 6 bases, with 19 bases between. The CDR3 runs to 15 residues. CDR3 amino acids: CASIKTGTNVNEQFF. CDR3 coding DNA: TGTGCCAGCATCAAAACCGGGACAAATGTCAATGAGCAGTTCTTC.

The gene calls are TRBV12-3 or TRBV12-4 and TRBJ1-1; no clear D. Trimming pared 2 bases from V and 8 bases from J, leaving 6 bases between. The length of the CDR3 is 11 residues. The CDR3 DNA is TGTGCCAGCAGTTTAAGGCCCGAAGCTTTCTTT. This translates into CASSLRPEAFF.

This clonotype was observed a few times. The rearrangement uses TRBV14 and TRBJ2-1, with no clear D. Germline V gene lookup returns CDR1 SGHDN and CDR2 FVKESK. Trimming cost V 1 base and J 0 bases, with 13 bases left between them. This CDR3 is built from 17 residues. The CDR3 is CASSQGGISSSYNEQFF. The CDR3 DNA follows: TGTGCCAGCAGCCAAGGCGGTATATCTAGCTCCTACAATGAGCAGTTCTTC.

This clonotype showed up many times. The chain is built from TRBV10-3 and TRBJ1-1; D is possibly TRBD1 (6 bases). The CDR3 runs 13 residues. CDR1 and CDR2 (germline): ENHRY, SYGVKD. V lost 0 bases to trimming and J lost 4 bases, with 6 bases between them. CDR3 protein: CAISESDSTEAFF. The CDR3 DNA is TGTGCCATCAGTGAGTCGGACAGCACTGAAGCTTTCTTT.

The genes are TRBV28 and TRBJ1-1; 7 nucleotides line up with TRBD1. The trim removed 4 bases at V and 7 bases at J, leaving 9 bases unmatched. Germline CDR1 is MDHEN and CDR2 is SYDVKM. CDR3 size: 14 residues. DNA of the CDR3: TGTGCCAGCAGTTCTCACCAGGGGGTGGGTGAAGCTTTCTTT. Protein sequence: CASSSHQGVGEAFF.

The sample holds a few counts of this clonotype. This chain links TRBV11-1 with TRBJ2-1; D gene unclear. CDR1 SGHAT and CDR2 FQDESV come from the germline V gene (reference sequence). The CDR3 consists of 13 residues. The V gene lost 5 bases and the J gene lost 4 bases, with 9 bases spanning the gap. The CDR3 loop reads CASSLRPYNEQFF. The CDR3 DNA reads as TGTGCCAGCAGCCTCAGGCCGTACAATGAGCAGTTCTTC. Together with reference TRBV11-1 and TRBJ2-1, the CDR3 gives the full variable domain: EAEVAQSPRYKITEKSQAVAFWCDPISGHATLYWYRQILGQGPELLVQFQDESVVDDSQLPKDRFSAERLKGVDSTLKIQPAELGDSAMYLCASSLRPYNEQFFGPGTRLTVL.

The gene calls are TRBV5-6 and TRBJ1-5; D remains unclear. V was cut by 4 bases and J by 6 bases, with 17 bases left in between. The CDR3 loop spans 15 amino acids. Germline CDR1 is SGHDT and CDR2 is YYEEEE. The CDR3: CASSPPEREGQPQHF. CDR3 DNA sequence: TGTGCCAGCAGCCCTCCGGAGAGGGAAGGTCAGCCCCAGCATTTT.

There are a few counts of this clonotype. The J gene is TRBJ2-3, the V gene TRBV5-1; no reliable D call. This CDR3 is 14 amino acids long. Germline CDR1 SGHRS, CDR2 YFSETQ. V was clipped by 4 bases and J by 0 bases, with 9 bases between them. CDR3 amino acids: CASSPGVSTDTQYF. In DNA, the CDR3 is TGCGCCAGCAGCCCCGGAGTCAGCACAGATACGCAGTATTTT.

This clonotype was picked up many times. The CDR3: CASSLGQGTNEQFF. The DNA for the CDR3 is TGTGCCAGCAGTTTAGGCCAGGGTACCAATGAGCAGTTCTTC. The chain has TRBV28 and TRBJ2-1; a possible D gene is TRBD1 (5 bases). Deletions cut 2 bases from V and 6 bases from J, with 11 bases between. CDR3 length: 14 residues. Germline V gene sequence: CDR1 MDHEN, CDR2 SYDVKM.